At least ten counts were recorded for the clone carrying this T cell receptor beta chain. Its antigen is unknown. This sample was included in a study of T cells in Graves' hyperthyroidism and ophthalmopathy. The study, taken as a whole, reports: Before onset, ophthalmopathy was predicted by the model a median about six months earlier.

Regions amplified from RNA transcripts were the TCR beta CDR3 regions. First-round RT-PCR of the TCR CDR3 relied on the HTBI primer set. TCRdb used MiXCR to reprocess the multiplex PCR reads, holding one entry per CDR3 protein. The sample records about 180,000 distinct CDR3 sequences, 17% being singletons. The study based diagnoses on clinical symptoms, serum thyroxine and TRAb, thyroid ultrasound and orbital computed tomography. The PBMCs studied were ones that came from about 9.9 ml fresh peripheral blood. The CDR3 is 16 residues long. Germline loops: CDR1 LNHDA, CDR2 SQIVND (reference sequence). V gave up 5 bases and J gave up 5 bases, with 19 bases separating them.

The TCR comes from a woman in her forties or fifties with Graves' hyperthyroidism. The sample was blood. This chain uses TRBV19 with TRBJ1-5; maybe TRBD1 (5 bases). The CDR3 bases are TGTGCCAGTAGTTCTTTATCGGGACGGCTTCATCAGCCCCAGCATTTT. Its protein product is CASSSLSGRLHQPQHF.